A single sample gave rise to the 22 T cell receptor beta chains below, sequenced in a study of blood T cell repertoires in COVID-19 (dated by TCRdb to the early 2020s). The protocol used for the library was the immunoSEQ multiplex PCR assay. Here the immuneACCESS table is served through TCRdb, limited to in-frame sequences with V and J called. Missing clones are a known gap in these copies; in checked studies unresolved V genes cover under half, and the rest lacks a known reason. The sample profile shows more than 200,000 clones; around four fifths of them were found once. Together, the top ten hold roughly a tenth of the sample. The sample comprised peripheral blood. The receptor set was obtained from a woman aged 80 or older with COVID-19, enrolled during active disease.

The chain links TRBV6-1 to TRBJ1-6; TRBD1 aligns across 7 bases. This CDR3 is 13 amino acids long. V was clipped by 3 bases and J by 8 bases; unmatched bases: 1. Germline CDR1 and CDR2: MNHNS and SASEGT. CDR3 nucleotide sequence: TGTGCCAGCAGTGACAGGGGGTATTCACCCCTCCACTTT. This codes for CASSDRGYSPLHF.

The chain joins TRBV6-5 to TRBJ1-5; D gene uncertain. V was pared by 4 bases and J by 0 bases, with 7 bases between. CDR1 and CDR2 from the germline V gene are MNHEY and SVGAGI. The length of the CDR3 is 14 residues. CDR3 loop: CASSSDYSNQPQHF. CDR3 in DNA: TGTGCCAGCAGTTCAGATTATAGCAATCAGCCCCAGCATTTT.

This clone was seen a handful of times. The J gene is TRBJ2-2, the V gene TRBV6-4; possible D gene TRBD1, 7 bases. Trimming stripped 4 bases from V and 4 bases from J, with 10 bases between. The CDR3 consists of 14 residues. Germline CDR1 reads MRHNA; CDR2 reads SNTAGT. The DNA for the CDR3 is TGTGCCAGCAGTGCAGGGGGAGGCACCGGGGAGCTGTTTTTT. Translating gives CASSAGGGTGELFF.

This clone was picked up a small number of times. This specimen includes other DNA sequences encoding the same CDR3. This CDR3 is CASSSAGDGYTF. CDR3 DNA: TGCGCCAGCAGCTCAGCAGGGGACGGCTACACCTTC. V and J are TRBV5-1 and TRBJ1-2; D may be TRBD1 (6 bases). Trimming took 3 bases from V and 8 from J, leaving 11 bases between them. Per the germline V gene, CDR1 is SGHRS and CDR2 is YFSETQ. The CDR3 loop spans 12 amino acids.

V usage is TRBV5-8 and J usage is TRBJ1-4, with TRBD1 identical over 8 bases. The CDR3 is made up of 15 amino acids. J was trimmed by 8 bases and V by 0 bases; bases with no gene match: 6. Germline CDR1 SGHTS, CDR2 YDEGEE. CDR3 nucleotides: TGTGCCAGCAGCTTGGTCAGGGGGCAGGGGGAAAAACTGTTTTTT. This codes for CASSLVRGQGEKLFF.

Only a few counts were recorded for this clone. Additional DNA sequences in this sample encode the identical CDR3. This chain joins TRBV5-1 and TRBJ2-2, with no clear D. The germline CDR1 and CDR2 sequences are SGHRS and YFSETQ. This CDR3 has 15 residues. V lost 3 bases, J lost 0 bases, and 9 bases lay in between. The CDR3 bases are TGCGCCAGCAGCTCGGGTCTCGCGAACACCGGGGAGCTGTTTTTT. Translated, it gives CASSSGLANTGELFF.

The chain is built from TRBV7-2 and TRBJ2-3; TRBD1 matches at 7 bases. V dropped 6 bases and J dropped 2; count of bases not matched to a gene: 5. CDR3 length equals 14 residues. The V gene's germline CDR1 is SGHTA and CDR2 FQGNSA. The DNA for the CDR3 is TGTGCCAGCAGTTGGGACAGATACACAGATACGCAGTATTTT. This translates into CASSWDRYTDTQYF.

The J gene is TRBJ2-4, the V gene TRBV5-1; 7 bases line up with TRBD1. V was pared by 4 bases and J by 6 bases, with 10 bases of the junction left unmatched. The CDR3 totals 15 residues. Germline V CDR1 and CDR2: SGHRS, YFSETQ. The chain's CDR3 is CASSTEPGQLNIQYF. Written as DNA, the CDR3 is TGCGCCAGCAGCACAGAACCGGGACAGCTAAACATTCAGTACTTC.

This sequence joins TRBV7-7 and TRBJ2-1, with TRBD1 identical over 9 bases. The germline V gene encodes CDR1 SSHAT and CDR2 FNYEAQ (reference sequence). CDR3 size: 15 residues. The V and J ends lost 5 bases and 9 bases, in that order; junction bases with no gene match: 11. The CDR3 region is CASSRGGQGGIEQFF. CDR3 sequence (DNA): TGTGCCAGCAGCCGAGGGGGACAGGGCGGTATTGAGCAGTTCTTC.

The J gene is TRBJ1-1, the V gene TRBV18, with D perhaps TRBD1 (5 bases). CDR1 is KGHSH and CDR2 is LQKENI in the germline V gene. V lost 2 bases to trimming and J lost 4 bases, with 17 bases between them. There are 16 residues in the CDR3. This CDR3 is CASSPIGRGVGTEAFF. The CDR3 nucleotides are TGTGCCAGCTCACCAATCGGGAGGGGCGTTGGCACTGAAGCTTTCTTT.

J is TRBJ1-5 and V is TRBV5-1; D is unresolved. V was shortened by 4 bases and J by 0 bases, with 11 bases between the two germline ends. The CDR3 is made up of 15 amino acids. Germline V gene lookup returns CDR1 SGHRS and CDR2 YFSETQ. The CDR3 DNA reads as TGCGCCAGCAGCCCCGAGGGTTATAGCAATCAGCCCCAGCATTTT. As protein: CASSPEGYSNQPQHF.

The CDR3 is CASGFSRERAFF. As DNA, the CDR3 is TGTGCCAGTGGGTTTTCCAGGGAAAGGGCTTTCTTT. The rearrangement joins TRBV19 to TRBJ1-1; D might be TRBD1 (5 bases). CDR1 LNHDA and CDR2 SQIVND come from the germline V gene (reference sequence). CDR3 length equals 12 residues. V dropped 8 bases and J dropped 11 bases, with 18 bases sitting between them.

The chain joins TRBV20-1 to TRBJ2-1, with no clear D. V was clipped by 3 bases and J by 8 bases, with 17 bases between them. The V gene's germline CDR1 is DFQATT and CDR2 SNEGSKA (reference sequence). The CDR3 spans 14 residues. The CDR3 DNA reads as TGCAGTGCTAGTCTCGGGTCTCTCCCGGATGAGCAGTTCTTC. It specifies CSASLGSLPDEQFF.

V usage is TRBV21-1 and J usage is TRBJ1-5; the D call in the table, TRBD1, was not verified against the DNA. TRBV21-1 is shown as a pseudogene. This CDR3 is 19 amino acids long. CDR3: CASSKGGGQVIIGNQPQHF. Here the CDR3 DNA reads TGTGCCAGCAGCAAAGGGGGGGGACAGGTGATCATCGGCAATCAGCCCCAGCATTTT.

The J gene is TRBJ2-1, the V gene TRBV7-9; 9 positions agree with TRBD2. The germline V gene has CDR1 SEHNR and CDR2 FQNEAQ (reference sequence). The CDR3 is 19 residues long. After removal of 8 bases from V and 0 bases from J, the junction contained 17 bases not matched to a gene. CDR3 DNA sequence: TGTGCCAGCCTCGGTGCGGGCGGGGGGGCCTTCAGCTCCTACAATGAGCAGTTCTTC. This codes for CASLGAGGGAFSSYNEQFF.

The chain joins TRBV7-2 to TRBJ2-3; 8 bases are a match to TRBD2. CDR1 is SGHTA and CDR2 is FQGNSA in the germline V gene. The CDR3 spans 16 residues. Trimming at V came to 1 base and at J to 2 bases, leaving 5 bases not matched to a gene. Here the CDR3 reads CASSLERGSITDTQYF. The CDR3 bases are TGTGCCAGCAGCTTAGAGCGGGGGAGCATCACAGATACGCAGTATTTT.

The chain joins TRBV5-4 to TRBJ2-3; 11 bases match TRBD1. The V segment lost 3 bases and the J segment 5 bases; nucleotides outside the gene matches: 8. Germline V gene sequence: CDR1 SGHNT, CDR2 YYREEE (reference sequence). The CDR3 runs to 16 residues. CDR3 amino acids: CASSWSGTGGLDTQYF. CDR3 bases: TGTGCCAGCAGCTGGAGCGGGACAGGGGGTTTAGATACGCAGTATTTT. The whole variable domain, remainder taken from reference TRBV5-4 and TRBJ2-3, is ETGVTQSPTHLIKTRGQQVTLRCSSQSGHNTVSWYQQALGQGPQFIFQYYREEENGRGNFPPRFSGLQFPNYSSELNVNALELDDSALYLCASSWSGTGGLDTQYFGPGTRLTVL.

This chain joins TRBV7-2 and TRBJ2-7; 7 nucleotides align to TRBD1. CDR1 SGHTA and CDR2 FQGNSA come from the germline V gene. This CDR3 contains 14 residues. Trimming at V came to 5 bases and at J to 2 bases, leaving 6 bases not matched to a gene. CDR3 coding DNA: TGTGCCAGCAGCCCTACCGGACAGGCCTACGAGCAGTACTTC. Translating it yields CASSPTGQAYEQYF.

V gene TRBV3-1 (or the pseudogene TRBV3-2) combines with J gene TRBJ2-4, with 8 bases lining up with TRBD2. Losses at the gene ends were 2 bases for V and 5 bases for J; bases not matched to a gene: 5. In germline, CDR1 is LGHDT, CDR2 YNNKEL (reference sequence). The CDR3 covers 15 residues. CDR3 residues: CASSQWAGGQNIQYF. DNA of the CDR3: TGTGCCAGCAGCCAATGGGCGGGGGGCCAAAACATTCAGTACTTC.

The chain employs TRBV5-8 and TRBJ1-2; weak D call: TRBD1 (5 bases). CDR1 is SGHTS, CDR2 YDEGEE, per germline. Between the trimmed V and J ends, which lost 2 bases and 5 bases, there was a span of 16 bases. This CDR3 contains 15 residues. The CDR3 loop reads CASSFVGVLEYGYTF. Here the CDR3 DNA reads TGTGCCAGCAGCTTTGTAGGGGTGCTGGAGTATGGCTACACCTTC.

The rearrangement uses TRBV7-2 and TRBJ2-1, with 11 bases that match TRBD2. J gave up 7 bases and V 4 bases, and 6 bases lay outside the gene matches. The germline V gene encodes CDR1 SGHTA and CDR2 FQGNSA. CDR3 size: 15 residues. For the CDR3, the DNA is TGTGCCAGCAGCTCTTTTAGCGGGGGGGCAAATGAGCAGTTCTTC. It is translated as CASSSFSGGANEQFF.

In this sample, this clone turned up a few times. V gene TRBV5-1 combines with J gene TRBJ2-2; D may be TRBD2 (5 bases). In germline, CDR1 is SGHRS, CDR2 YFSETQ. Deletions cut 3 bases from V and 7 bases from J, with 16 bases between. The CDR3 loop spans 15 amino acids. This CDR3 reads CASSYSVGMVGELFF. The CDR3 DNA sequence: TGCGCCAGCAGCTATTCCGTCGGGATGGTCGGGGAGCTGTTTTTT.